This T cell receptor (beta chain) stems from a study of T cells after yellow fever vaccination (dated by TCRdb to the late 2010s). About the study as a whole: The SMART-Seq v4 Ultra Low Input RNA kit was used to prepare libraries from fractions with low cell numbers. To follow T-cell clones before and after primary and booster YFV17D yellow fever vaccination, bulk TCR alpha and beta repertoires were sequenced over time. Two healthy male donors made up the cohort, one aged 18 to 29 years and the other aged 30 to 40 years. Blood was collected at multiple timepoints before and after primary and secondary immunization, and bulk PBMC replicates and cell subsets were isolated.

TCR cDNA was synthesized by 5'RACE template switching, through which a universal primer site and unique molecular identifiers were introduced. Priming of cDNA synthesis was performed from both the TCR alpha and TCR beta constant segments. Libraries were amplified in two PCR steps, with sample barcodes and sequencing adapters added in the second step. Libraries were sequenced on Illumina HiSeq 2500 (2x100 bp) or NovaSeq (2x150 bp). The original methods were these. Reads were demultiplexed and collapsed into UMI consensus sequences with MIGEC, and V(D)J alignment was performed with MiXCR. Clonotypes responding to the vaccine were identified with edgeR on replicate PBMC samples, with the criteria of FDR below 0.01 and a log2 fold change above 5 up to day 15. Each bulk clonotype received a CD4 or CD8 identity based on whether the sequenced CD4 or CD8 repertoire contained that clonotype at higher abundance. TCRdb reanalyzed the raw reads on its own, using fastp at Q25 for trimming and MiXCR for clone calling, and kept in-frame beta chains. Rows with one shared CDR3 protein collapse into an entry with the most common genes and DNA. These V and J calls rely on TCRdb rather than the paper's analysis. The table for this sample lists under 600,000 distinct CDR3 sequences; 21% of them were counted only once. 16% of the sample is held by the ten biggest clonotypes.

Study-wide findings and limitations: Because abundant contaminating clonotypes from the bulk population could be contained in FACS-sorted repertoires, computational filtering was required. The study included only two donors, which limits how far the findings can be generalized. The secondary T-cell response was found to be weaker but faster than the primary response, with a peak reached on day 5 rather than on day 15. After the booster, most of the clones that had expanded following primary vaccination were detected again (almost 98% of CD4 and 85% to 90% of CD8), which suggests that memory was broadly maintained. A small fraction of clonotypes showed up in both the CD4 and CD8 compartments, probably as a result of convergent recombination.

From its cysteine to its phenylalanine, the CDR3 spans 16 amino acids. CDR3 DNA is the only sequence kept; it has 48 bases, read in frame from the first base. The junction shows trimming of 0 bases on V and 4 bases on J, and the gene matches do not reach 3 bases of it. From the germline V gene, CDR1 is ENHRY and CDR2 is SYGVKD. Regarding this clonotype: Its antigen specificity is not known. No quality values exist for individual bases; no much larger clone is one base distant.

The meaning of the sample's treatment or condition label: live attenuated yellow fever vaccine strain. Two biological replicates of bulk PBMCs were collected at each blood-draw timepoint. PBMCs were isolated from peripheral blood using a standard Ficoll-Paque protocol. RNA was extracted with TriZol from bulk PBMCs, CD4 and CD8 fractions, and dextramer-positive and dextramer-negative fractions. The sequence was collected from a man aged 18 to 35 who received the YFV17D yellow fever vaccine. The sample here was PBMCs, taken approximately 22 days after the first yellow fever vaccination. This chain joins TRBV10-3 to TRBJ1-6, with 7 central nucleotides matching TRBD1. The nucleotide sequence reads TGTGCCATCAGTGAGTCTCCGGGACAGTATAATTCACCCCTCCACTTT. The resulting protein is CAISESPGQYNSPLHF.